This passage covers 30 T cell receptor beta chains from one sample sequenced in a study of T cell changes during pregnancy in multiple sclerosis. Some clones are missing from TCRdb's copy, which holds only in-frame ones; the method was immunoSEQ multiplex PCR. This table has more than 65,000 clones, 85% to 95% appearing once. This material consisted of peripheral blood, taken in the first trimester of pregnancy. These TCRs come from a female donor with multiple sclerosis, enrolled in a pregnancy study.

The chain uses TRBV27 and TRBJ2-7; 15 positions match TRBD2. Germline CDR1 MNHEY, CDR2 SMNVEV (reference sequence). The CDR3 loop spans 19 amino acids. The trim removed 7 bases at V and 4 bases at J, leaving 17 bases unmatched. CDR3 in DNA: TGTGCCAGCATAAAAGTCTACGGACTAGCGGGAGGGCGGGGTTACGAGCAGTACTTC. Translated, it gives CASIKVYGLAGGRGYEQYF.

This chain connects TRBV7-2 to TRBJ1-4; TRBD1 matches 7 bases. Trimming removed 4 bases from V and 8 bases from J; junction bases left unmatched: 7. The CDR3 extends over 14 amino acids. The germline V gene encodes CDR1 SGHTA and CDR2 FQGNSA. CDR3 sequence: CASSYNRGGEKLFF. The CDR3 DNA reads TGTGCCAGCAGCTATAACAGGGGTGGCGAAAAACTGTTTTTT.

J is TRBJ1-2 and V is TRBV5-5, with a possible D match to TRBD1 (5 bases). The CDR3 runs 18 residues. Germline CDR1 SGHKS, CDR2 YYEKEE (reference sequence). Trimming stripped 2 bases from V and 3 bases from J, with 23 bases between. CDR3 region: CASSFHPRGRQPDYGYTF. The CDR3 DNA sequence: TGTGCCAGCAGCTTTCACCCACGGGGGAGACAGCCCGACTATGGCTACACCTTC.

V is TRBV9 and J is TRBJ2-1; 9 nucleotides align to TRBD1. The germline V gene encodes CDR1 SGDLS and CDR2 YYNGEE. This CDR3 is built from 15 residues. J lost 2 bases, V lost 3 bases, and 3 bases had no gene match. CDR3 sequence reads: CASSARDRAYNEQFF. The CDR3, as DNA: TGTGCCAGCAGCGCCCGGGACAGGGCCTACAATGAGCAGTTCTTC.

The V gene is TRBV5-1, the J gene TRBJ1-1; a possible D gene is TRBD1 (6 bases). V was shortened by 3 bases and J by 1 base, with 16 bases between the two germline ends. From germline, CDR1 is SGHRS and CDR2 YFSETQ. The CDR3 contains 16 residues. In DNA, the CDR3 is TGCGCCAGCAGCTCCGATCACTGGGGACAGAACACTGAAGCTTTCTTT. Translating gives CASSSDHWGQNTEAFF. The full variable domain, its missing parts supplied by reference TRBV5-1 and TRBJ1-1, is KAGVTQTPRYLIKTRGQQVTLSCSPISGHRSVSWYQQTPGQGLQFLFEYFSETQRNKGNFPGRFSGRQFSNSRSEMNVSTLELGDSALYLCASSSDHWGQNTEAFFGQGTRLTVV.

The chain carries TRBV5-1 and TRBJ1-4; the D is unclear. Germline CDR1 SGHRS, CDR2 YFSETQ. The CDR3 runs to 14 residues. Trimming left V 2 bases short and J 4 bases short, with 9 bases between. Here the CDR3 DNA reads TGCGCCAGCAGCTTAGGAGGGTTTAATGAAAAACTGTTTTTT. It codes for CASSLGGFNEKLFF.

The rearrangement uses TRBV18 and TRBJ1-4; D might be TRBD1 (5 bases). This CDR3 is 15 amino acids long. Trimming removed 1 base at V and 5 bases at J, with 11 bases between. The germline V gene encodes CDR1 KGHSH and CDR2 LQKENI. In DNA, the CDR3 is TGTGCCAGCTCACCACTCAGGGCCCCGAATGAAAAACTGTTTTTT. It specifies CASSPLRAPNEKLFF.

There are a few counts of this clone. The J gene is TRBJ2-1, the V gene TRBV19; D is possibly TRBD2 (5 bases). Trimming shortened V by 6 bases and J by 6 bases, and 9 bases separated the two germline ends. Per germline, CDR1 LNHDA and CDR2 SQIVND (reference sequence). CDR3 length equals 12 residues. CDR3 residues: CASSGLFNEQFF. CDR3 sequence (DNA): TGTGCCAGTAGCGGACTTTTCAATGAGCAGTTCTTC.

This clone was found once. The chain has TRBV6-6 and TRBJ2-3; D unresolved. The CDR3 consists of 15 residues. CDR1 and CDR2 (germline): MNHNY, SVGAGI (reference sequence). The germline V and J ends were trimmed by 3 bases and 2 bases, with 12 bases remaining between them. In DNA, the CDR3 is TGTGCCAGCAGTTATCGCGAGGTCCTCACAGATACGCAGTATTTT. It translates to CASSYREVLTDTQYF.

This rearrangement joins TRBV6-6 to TRBJ2-3; 11 bases match TRBD2. Germline-derived CDR1 and CDR2 are MNHNY and SVGAGI (reference sequence). J gave up 2 bases and V 2 bases, and 3 bases lay outside the gene matches. The CDR3 contains 16 residues. CDR3 loop: CASSYMTSGDTDTQYF. For the CDR3, the DNA is TGTGCCAGCAGTTACATGACTAGCGGGGACACAGATACGCAGTATTTT.

The V call is TRBV5-8, the J call TRBJ2-1, with TRBD2 identical over 10 bases. The CDR3 sequence is 16 residues long. V gave up 2 bases and J gave up 10 bases; unmatched junction bases: 12. CDR1 SGHTS and CDR2 YDEGEE come from the germline V gene. The CDR3 loop reads CASSFRSAGGQGEQFF. The CDR3 coding sequence is TGTGCCAGCAGCTTCCGATCAGCGGGGGGGCAGGGGGAGCAGTTCTTC.

The chain uses TRBV5-4 and TRBJ1-1; tentatively, D is TRBD1 (6 bases). This CDR3 is 16 amino acids long. CDR1 is SGHNT, CDR2 YYREEE, per germline (reference sequence). The V and J ends lost 2 bases and 5 bases respectively, with 19 bases between them. The CDR3 is CASSFPGRQRGTEAFF. The CDR3 DNA follows: TGTGCCAGCAGCTTTCCGGGACGGCAAAGGGGGACTGAAGCTTTCTTT.

This sequence joins TRBV2 and TRBJ2-1; D perhaps matches TRBD1 (6 bases). Germline CDR1 reads SNHLY; CDR2 reads FYNNEI. Trimming pared 7 bases from V and 7 bases from J, leaving 14 bases between. The CDR3 length is 13 residues. The CDR3 loop is CASTTRGWNEQFF. The CDR3 coding sequence is TGTGCCAGCACCACAAGGGGGTGGAATGAGCAGTTCTTC. The entire variable domain, with the rest obtained from reference TRBV2 and TRBJ2-1, is as follows: EPEVTQTPSHQVTQMGQEVILRCVPISNHLYFYWYRQILGQKVEFLVSFYNNEISEKSEIFDDQFSVERPDGSNFTLKIRSTKLEDSAMYFCASTTRGWNEQFFGPGTRLTVL.

The chain uses TRBV7-6 and TRBJ2-5, with 8 positions matching TRBD1. The V and J ends lost 2 bases and 2 bases, in that order; junction bases with no gene match: 10. CDR1 is SGHVS and CDR2 is FNYEAQ in the germline V gene. The CDR3 is 17 residues long. The DNA for the CDR3 is TGTGCCAGCAGCTTACAGGGGGCAATTGGGATTCAAGAGACCCAGTACTTC. Translated, it gives CASSLQGAIGIQETQYF.

The CDR3 loop is CASTGLAAGVTETQYF. The CDR3 bases are TGTGCCAGCACGGGACTAGCGGCGGGGGTAACAGAGACCCAGTACTTC. The genes are TRBV25-1 and TRBJ2-5; the match to TRBD2 covers 11 bases. Germline loops: CDR1 MGHDK, CDR2 SYGVNS. The CDR3 extends over 16 amino acids. The V segment lost 7 bases and the J segment 4 bases; nucleotides outside the gene matches: 11. Using reference TRBV25-1 and TRBJ2-5 for the parts outside the CDR3, the full variable domain is EADIYQTPRYLVIGTGKKITLECSQTMGHDKMYWYQQDPGMELHLIHYSYGVNSTEKGDLSSESTVSRIRTEHFPLTLESARPSHTSQYLCASTGLAAGVTETQYFGPGTRLLVL.

The genes are TRBV27 and TRBJ2-1; 11 positions agree with TRBD2. The ends lost 5 bases at V and 8 bases at J; junction bases unmatched: 8. In germline, CDR1 is MNHEY, CDR2 SMNVEV (reference sequence). This CDR3 has 15 amino acids. DNA of the CDR3: TGTGCCAGCAGTGCTCTAGCGGGAGGTTTGGATGAGCAGTTCTTC. Its protein product is CASSALAGGLDEQFF.

The chain recombines TRBV5-5 with TRBJ2-7; TRBD1 might be the D (6 bases). The CDR3 length is 15 residues. Trimming removed 0 bases at V and 2 bases at J, with 12 bases between. Germline CDR1 and CDR2: SGHKS and YYEKEE (reference sequence). The CDR3 loop is CASSLVSGDTYEQYF. The CDR3 region has the DNA TGTGCCAGCAGCTTGGTGTCAGGGGATACCTACGAGCAGTACTTC.

The chain combines TRBV7-7 with TRBJ2-1; TRBD2 aligns across 9 bases. CDR1 and CDR2 (germline): SSHAT, FNYEAQ (reference sequence). The CDR3 has 17 amino acids. The ends lost 2 bases at V and 4 bases at J; junction bases unmatched: 9. The CDR3 loop is CASSLRPSGISYNEQFF. CDR3 nucleotide sequence: TGTGCCAGCAGCTTACGGCCTAGCGGGATTTCTTACAATGAGCAGTTCTTC.

The J gene is TRBJ2-2, the V gene TRBV7-3, with a possible D match to TRBD2 (5 bases). V dropped 5 bases and J dropped 3 bases, with 10 bases sitting between them. The CDR3 is 14 amino acids. Germline V gene lookup returns CDR1 SGHTA and CDR2 FQGTGA. The CDR3 bases are TGTGCCAGCAGCCCGGAGGCGTACACCGGGGAGCTGTTTTTT. This sequence encodes CASSPEAYTGELFF. Using reference TRBV7-3 and TRBJ2-2 for the parts outside the CDR3, the full variable domain is GAGVSQTPSNKVTEKGKYVELRCDPISGHTALYWYRQSLGQGPEFLIYFQGTGAADDSGLPNDRFFAVRPEGSVSTLKIQRTERGDSAVYLCASSPEAYTGELFFGEGSRLTVL.

The rearrangement links TRBV5-4 to TRBJ1-2; D possibly corresponds to TRBD1 (6 bases). This CDR3 contains 12 residues. Germline V lookup: CDR1 SGHNT, CDR2 YYREEE (reference sequence). V lost 0 bases, J lost 6 bases, and 6 bases lay in between. In DNA, the CDR3 is TGTGCCAGCAGCTTGGCAGGGGATGGCTACACCTTC. It translates to CASSLAGDGYTF. The complete variable domain, with remaining parts taken from reference TRBV5-4 and TRBJ1-2, reads ETGVTQSPTHLIKTRGQQVTLRCSSQSGHNTVSWYQQALGQGPQFIFQYYREEENGRGNFPPRFSGLQFPNYSSELNVNALELDDSALYLCASSLAGDGYTFGSGTRLTVV.

The chain links TRBV2 to TRBJ2-1; a possible D gene is TRBD2 (6 bases). The CDR3 length is 10 residues. Trimming shortened V by 7 bases and J by 8 bases, and 6 bases separated the two germline ends. Germline CDR1 is SNHLY and CDR2 is FYNNEI. CDR3 nucleotide sequence: TGTGCCAGCACGGGAGATGAGCAGTTCTTC. It is translated as CASTGDEQFF.

The chain has TRBV19 and TRBJ1-5, with a tentative D call TRBD1 (5 bases). The CDR3 has 13 residues. CDR1 is LNHDA, CDR2 SQIVND, per germline (reference sequence). V lost 4 bases and J 7 bases, leaving 11 bases between the germline ends. The CDR3 region is CASSSGGRQPQHF. In nucleotides, the CDR3 is TGTGCCAGTAGTAGTGGGGGGAGGCAGCCCCAGCATTTT.

The chain couples TRBV6-1 to TRBJ2-1, with D tentatively TRBD2 (6 bases). The germline CDR1 and CDR2 sequences are MNHNS and SASEGT. This CDR3 region has 15 residues. V lost 4 bases and J 6 bases, leaving 16 bases between the germline ends. CDR3 nucleotides: TGTGCCAGCAGTGGGATCGGGGGTCGACCCAATGAGCAGTTCTTC. Encoded protein: CASSGIGGRPNEQFF.

This chain connects TRBV28 to TRBJ2-1, with TRBD1 matching 7 bases. The CDR3 length is 16 residues. Trimming removed 3 bases from V and 5 bases from J; junction bases left unmatched: 10. Per germline, CDR1 MDHEN and CDR2 SYDVKM. The CDR3 protein is CASSLGTGERDNEQFF. The CDR3 DNA is TGTGCCAGCAGTTTGGGAACAGGGGAACGCGACAATGAGCAGTTCTTC.

The sample holds one count of this clone. The V and J genes are TRBV4-1 and TRBJ2-3; the match to TRBD1 covers 7 bases. J lost 2 bases, V lost 0 bases, and 5 bases had no gene match. Germline-derived CDR1 and CDR2 are MGHRA and YSYEKL. The CDR3 contains 16 residues. The CDR3 loop reads CASSQDGQVFTDTQYF. The CDR3 coding sequence is TGCGCCAGCAGCCAAGACGGACAGGTCTTCACAGATACGCAGTATTTT.

This chain connects TRBV28 to TRBJ2-3; 7 bases agree with TRBD1. V lost 5 bases to trimming and J lost 2 bases; unmatched junction nucleotides: 7. This CDR3 spans 15 amino acids. The germline gives CDR1 MDHEN, CDR2 SYDVKM. The CDR3 region is CASSPGTADTDTQYF. The CDR3, as DNA: TGTGCCAGCAGTCCTGGGACAGCGGACACAGATACGCAGTATTTT.

The chain couples TRBV9 to TRBJ2-5; 8 nucleotides match TRBD2. The CDR3 contains 17 residues. V gave up 0 bases and J gave up 5 bases; unmatched junction bases: 12. Germline V lookup: CDR1 SGDLS, CDR2 YYNGEE. DNA of the CDR3: TGTGCCAGCAGCGTAGAAGGTTTGCGGGGGGTCGGGGAGACCCAGTACTTC. Protein product: CASSVEGLRGVGETQYF.

The V gene is TRBV9, the J gene TRBJ1-1, with 10 bases that match TRBD1. V dropped 4 bases and J dropped 4; count of bases not matched to a gene: 4. This CDR3 comprises 14 residues. Looked up from germline, CDR1 is SGDLS and CDR2 is YYNGEE. CDR3 protein: CASSPRTGGTEAFF. The DNA of the CDR3 is TGTGCCAGCAGCCCCCGGACAGGGGGCACTGAAGCTTTCTTT.

A remark on this clone: One end of the junction fails to match germline, which may point to a read error. This chain connects TRBV12-5 to TRBJ2-3; 9 bases are a match to TRBD2. This CDR3 contains 15 residues. Per the germline V gene, CDR1 is LGHNT and CDR2 is FRNRAP. CDR3: CASGLGSGRTDTQYF. The CDR3 DNA sequence: TGTGCTAGTGGCTTGGGCAGCGGGAGGACAGATACGCAGTATTTT.

This clone was detected once. The chain recombines TRBV11-3 with TRBJ1-3; maybe TRBD1 (6 bases). Germline lookup yields CDR1 SGHNT and CDR2 YENEEA. This CDR3 contains 14 residues. The V end was cut by 5 bases, the J end by 0 bases, with 8 bases between. The CDR3 protein is CASSEGHSGNTIYF. The CDR3 DNA sequence: TGTGCCAGCAGCGAGGGACACTCTGGAAACACCATATATTTT.